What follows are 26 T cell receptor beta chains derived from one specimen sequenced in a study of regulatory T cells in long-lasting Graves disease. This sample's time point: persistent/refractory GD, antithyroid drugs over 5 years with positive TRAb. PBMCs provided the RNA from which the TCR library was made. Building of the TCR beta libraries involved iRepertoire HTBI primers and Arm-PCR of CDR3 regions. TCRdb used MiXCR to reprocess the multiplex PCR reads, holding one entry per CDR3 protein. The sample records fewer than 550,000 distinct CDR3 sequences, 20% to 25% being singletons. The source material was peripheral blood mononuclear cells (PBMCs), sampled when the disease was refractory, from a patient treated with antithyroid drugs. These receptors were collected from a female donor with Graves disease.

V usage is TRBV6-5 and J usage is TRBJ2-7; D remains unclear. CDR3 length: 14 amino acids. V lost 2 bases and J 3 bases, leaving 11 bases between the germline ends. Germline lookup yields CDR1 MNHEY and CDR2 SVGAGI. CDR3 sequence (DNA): TGTGCCAGCAGTTACGGCGACGGAAACTACGAGCAGTACTTC. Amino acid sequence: CASSYGDGNYEQYF.

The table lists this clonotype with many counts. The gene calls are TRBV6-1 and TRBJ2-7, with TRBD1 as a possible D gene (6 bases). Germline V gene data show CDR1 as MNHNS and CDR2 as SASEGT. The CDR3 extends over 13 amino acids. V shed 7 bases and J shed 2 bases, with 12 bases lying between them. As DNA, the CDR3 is TGTGCCAGCACCCGAACAGGGACCTACGAGCAGTACTTC. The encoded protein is CASTRTGTYEQYF.

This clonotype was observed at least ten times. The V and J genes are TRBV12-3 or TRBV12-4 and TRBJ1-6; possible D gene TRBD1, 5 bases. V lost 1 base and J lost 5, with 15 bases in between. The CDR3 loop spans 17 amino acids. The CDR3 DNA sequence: TGTGCCAGCAGTTTAGACATTGGGGCAGCAAATAATTCACCCCTCCACTTT. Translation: CASSLDIGAANNSPLHF.

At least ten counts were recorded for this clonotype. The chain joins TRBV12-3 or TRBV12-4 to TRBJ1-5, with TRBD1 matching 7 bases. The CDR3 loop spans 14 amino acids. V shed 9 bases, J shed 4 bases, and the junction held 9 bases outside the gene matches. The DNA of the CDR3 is TGTGCCAGTAACCCGGGACAGAGTAATCAGCCCCAGCATTTT. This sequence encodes CASNPGQSNQPQHF.

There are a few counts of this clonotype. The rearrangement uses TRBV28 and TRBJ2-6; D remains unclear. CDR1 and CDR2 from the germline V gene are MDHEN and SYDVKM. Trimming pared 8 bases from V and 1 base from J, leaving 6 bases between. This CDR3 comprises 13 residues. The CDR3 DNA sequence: TGTGCCAGCGAGCTTTCTGGGGCCAACGTCCTGACTTTC. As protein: CASELSGANVLTF.

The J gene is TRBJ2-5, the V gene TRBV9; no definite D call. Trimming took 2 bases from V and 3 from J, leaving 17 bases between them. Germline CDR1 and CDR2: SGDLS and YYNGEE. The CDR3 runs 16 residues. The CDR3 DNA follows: TGTGCCAGCAGCGTCGAAGTAAACCTAGAGAAAGAGACCCAGTACTTC. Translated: CASSVEVNLEKETQYF.

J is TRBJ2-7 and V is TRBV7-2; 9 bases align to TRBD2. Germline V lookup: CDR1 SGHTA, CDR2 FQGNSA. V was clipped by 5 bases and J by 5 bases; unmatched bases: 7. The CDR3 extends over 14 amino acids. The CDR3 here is CASSLRAGGDEQYF. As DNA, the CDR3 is TGTGCCAGCAGCCTTCGGGCGGGAGGGGACGAGCAGTACTTC.

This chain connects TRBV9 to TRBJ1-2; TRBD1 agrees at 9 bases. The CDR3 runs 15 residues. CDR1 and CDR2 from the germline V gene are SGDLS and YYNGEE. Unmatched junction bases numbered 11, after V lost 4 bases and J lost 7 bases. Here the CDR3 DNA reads TGTGCCAGCAGCACCTCGGGACAGGGCGTGGGTGGCTACACCTTC. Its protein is CASSTSGQGVGGYTF. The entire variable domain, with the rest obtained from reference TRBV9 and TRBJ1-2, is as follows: DSGVTQTPKHLITATGQRVTLRCSPRSGDLSVYWYQQSLDQGLQFLIQYYNGEERAKGNILERFSAQQFPDLHSELNLSSLELGDSALYFCASSTSGQGVGGYTFGSGTRLTVV.

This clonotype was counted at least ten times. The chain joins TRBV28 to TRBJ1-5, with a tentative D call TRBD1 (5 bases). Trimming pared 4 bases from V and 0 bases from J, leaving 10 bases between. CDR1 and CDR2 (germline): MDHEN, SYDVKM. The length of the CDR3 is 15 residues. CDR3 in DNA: TGTGCCAGCAGTTCTGGGGACTATAGCAATCAGCCCCAGCATTTT. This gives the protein CASSSGDYSNQPQHF.

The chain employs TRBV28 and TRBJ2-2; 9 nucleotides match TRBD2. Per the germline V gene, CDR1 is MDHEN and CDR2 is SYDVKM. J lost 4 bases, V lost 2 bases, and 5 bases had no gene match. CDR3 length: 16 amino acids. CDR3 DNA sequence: TGTGCCAGCAGTTTAGGGCTAGCGGGGCCCACCGGGGAGCTGTTTTTT. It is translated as CASSLGLAGPTGELFF.

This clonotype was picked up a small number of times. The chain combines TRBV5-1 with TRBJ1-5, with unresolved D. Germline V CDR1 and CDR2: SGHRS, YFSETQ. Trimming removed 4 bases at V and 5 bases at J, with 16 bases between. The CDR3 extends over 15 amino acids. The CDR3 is CASSLGGLEHQPQHF. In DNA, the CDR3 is TGCGCCAGCAGCCTGGGAGGCCTGGAGCATCAGCCCCAGCATTTT.

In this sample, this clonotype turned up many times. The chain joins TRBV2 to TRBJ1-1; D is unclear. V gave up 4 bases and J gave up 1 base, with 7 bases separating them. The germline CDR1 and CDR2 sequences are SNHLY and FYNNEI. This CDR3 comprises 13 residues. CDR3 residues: CASSADGNTEAFF. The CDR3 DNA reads TGTGCCAGCAGTGCGGACGGGAACACTGAAGCTTTCTTT.

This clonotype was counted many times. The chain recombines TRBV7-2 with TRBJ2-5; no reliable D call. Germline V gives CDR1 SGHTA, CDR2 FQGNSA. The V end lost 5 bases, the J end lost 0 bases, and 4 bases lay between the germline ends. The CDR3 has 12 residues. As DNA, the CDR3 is TGTGCCAGCAGCCCTTACCAAGAGACCCAGTACTTC. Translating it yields CASSPYQETQYF.

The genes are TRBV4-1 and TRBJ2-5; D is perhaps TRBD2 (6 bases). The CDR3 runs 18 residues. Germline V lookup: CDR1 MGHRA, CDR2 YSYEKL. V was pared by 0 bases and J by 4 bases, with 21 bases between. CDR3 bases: TGCGCCAGCAGCCAAGACTGGGGAAGGTGGGAGGCTAGAGAGACCCAGTACTTC. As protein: CASSQDWGRWEARETQYF.

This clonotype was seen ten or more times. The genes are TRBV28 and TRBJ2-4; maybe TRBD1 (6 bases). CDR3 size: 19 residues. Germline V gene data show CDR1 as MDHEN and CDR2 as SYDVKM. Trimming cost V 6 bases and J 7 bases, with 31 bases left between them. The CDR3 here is CASSSLPWQGKKKWNIQYF. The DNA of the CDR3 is TGTGCCAGCAGCTCTCTCCCATGGCAGGGGAAGAAGAAGTGGAACATTCAGTACTTC.

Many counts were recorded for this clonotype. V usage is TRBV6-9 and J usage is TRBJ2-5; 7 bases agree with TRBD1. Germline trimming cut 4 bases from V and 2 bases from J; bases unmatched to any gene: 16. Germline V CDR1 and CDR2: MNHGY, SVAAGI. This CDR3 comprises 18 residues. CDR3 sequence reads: CASSLQQGISLGQETQYF. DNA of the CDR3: TGTGCCAGCAGTTTACAACAGGGGATTTCCCTGGGGCAAGAGACCCAGTACTTC.

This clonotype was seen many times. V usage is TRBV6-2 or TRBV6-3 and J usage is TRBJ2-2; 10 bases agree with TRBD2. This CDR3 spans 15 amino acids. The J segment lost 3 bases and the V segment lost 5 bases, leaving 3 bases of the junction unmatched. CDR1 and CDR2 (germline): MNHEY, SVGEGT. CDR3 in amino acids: CASSDLAGDTGELFF. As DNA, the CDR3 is TGTGCCAGCAGTGACCTAGCGGGAGACACCGGGGAGCTGTTTTTT.

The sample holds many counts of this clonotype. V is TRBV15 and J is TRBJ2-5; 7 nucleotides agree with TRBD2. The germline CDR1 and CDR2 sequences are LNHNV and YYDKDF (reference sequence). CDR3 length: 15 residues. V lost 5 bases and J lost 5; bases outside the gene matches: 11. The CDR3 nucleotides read TGTGCCACCAGCTACGGATCCACTAGCGCGGAGACCCAGTACTTC. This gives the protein CATSYGSTSAETQYF.

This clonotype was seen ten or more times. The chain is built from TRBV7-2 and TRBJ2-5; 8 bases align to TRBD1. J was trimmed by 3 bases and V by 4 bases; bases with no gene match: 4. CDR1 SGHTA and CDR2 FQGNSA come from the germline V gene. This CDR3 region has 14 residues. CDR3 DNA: TGTGCCAGCAGCTCGGGACAGGACAAAGAGACCCAGTACTTC. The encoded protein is CASSSGQDKETQYF.

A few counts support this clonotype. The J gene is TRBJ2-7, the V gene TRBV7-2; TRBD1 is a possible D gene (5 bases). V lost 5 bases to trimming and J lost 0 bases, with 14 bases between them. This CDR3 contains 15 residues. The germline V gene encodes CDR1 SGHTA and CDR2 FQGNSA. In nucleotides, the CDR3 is TGTGCCAGCAGCCCTAGGGGCGGCAACTCCTACGAGCAGTACTTC. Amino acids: CASSPRGGNSYEQYF.

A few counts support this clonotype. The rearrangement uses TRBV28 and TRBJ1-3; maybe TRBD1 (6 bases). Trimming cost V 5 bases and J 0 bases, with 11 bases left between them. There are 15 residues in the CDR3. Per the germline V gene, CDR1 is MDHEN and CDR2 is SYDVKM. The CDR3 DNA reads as TGTGCCAGCAGTATAGGGGGTACCTCTGGAAACACCATATATTTT. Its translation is CASSIGGTSGNTIYF.

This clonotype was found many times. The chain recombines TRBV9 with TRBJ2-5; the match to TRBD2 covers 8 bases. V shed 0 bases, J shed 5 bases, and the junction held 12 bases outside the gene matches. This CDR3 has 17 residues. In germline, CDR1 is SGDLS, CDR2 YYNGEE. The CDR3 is CASSVAPLNSGEETQYF. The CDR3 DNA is TGTGCCAGCAGCGTAGCGCCCCTCAATAGCGGGGAGGAGACCCAGTACTTC.

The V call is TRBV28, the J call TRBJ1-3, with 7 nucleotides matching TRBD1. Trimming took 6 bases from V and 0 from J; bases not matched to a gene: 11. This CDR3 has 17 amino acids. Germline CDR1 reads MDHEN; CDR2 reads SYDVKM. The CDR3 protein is CASSLYRGLTSGNTIYF. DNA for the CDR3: TGTGCCAGCAGCCTATACAGGGGTCTGACCTCTGGAAACACCATATATTTT.

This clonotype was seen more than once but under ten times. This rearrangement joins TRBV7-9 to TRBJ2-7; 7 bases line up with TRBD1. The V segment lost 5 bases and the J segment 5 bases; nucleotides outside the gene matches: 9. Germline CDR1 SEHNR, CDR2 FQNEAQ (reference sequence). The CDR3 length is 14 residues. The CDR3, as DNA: TGTGCCAGCAGCGATAGACAGGGACAAGACGAGCAGTACTTC. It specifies CASSDRQGQDEQYF.

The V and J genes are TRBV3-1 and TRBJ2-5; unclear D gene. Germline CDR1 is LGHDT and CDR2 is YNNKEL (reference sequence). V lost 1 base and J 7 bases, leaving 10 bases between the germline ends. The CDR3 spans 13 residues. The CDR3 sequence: CASSQGAMGTQYF. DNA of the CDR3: TGTGCCAGCAGCCAAGGTGCCATGGGGACCCAGTACTTC.

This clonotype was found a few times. The CDR3 DNA is TGTGCCAGCAGCTTAGCGGCTAGCGGGAGCGAAGAGCAGTACTTC. Amino acid sequence: CASSLAASGSEEQYF. The chain uses TRBV7-2 and TRBJ2-7; 10 bases agree with TRBD2. Germline CDR1 is SGHTA and CDR2 is FQGNSA. The CDR3 is made up of 15 amino acids. The trim removed 0 bases at V and 7 bases at J, leaving 6 bases unmatched.